Shown below are 18 T cell receptor beta chains from a single sample sequenced in a study of cytomegalovirus exposure and HLA in healthy donors. Researchers ran the PCR with 60 Vbeta and 13 Jbeta primers. This table comes from immunoSEQ multiplex PCR, and its TCRdb copy is limited to in-frame clones, with some not included. The sample has around 78,000 clones; about 81% are singletons. Material for sequencing was PBMCs. These receptors all stem from a woman between 45 and 65 years old in good health and CMV-seronegative.

This rearrangement joins TRBV7-9 to TRBJ1-1; D is undetermined. Germline V lookup: CDR1 SEHNR, CDR2 FQNEAQ (reference sequence). With 3 bases removed from V and 4 bases from J, the gap between germline ends came to 12 bases. The CDR3 is 14 residues long. The CDR3 reads CASSFTIRGTEAFF. The CDR3 DNA sequence: TGTGCCAGCAGCTTCACTATCCGGGGCACTGAAGCTTTCTTT.

This chain connects TRBV11-2 to TRBJ2-3, with D hard to call. V was cut by 5 bases and J by 0 bases, with 21 bases left in between. Germline V gene lookup returns CDR1 SGHAT and CDR2 FQNNGV. CDR3 length equals 18 residues. CDR3 in amino acids: CASSVTGATLLSTDTQYF. DNA of the CDR3: TGTGCCAGCAGCGTGACTGGCGCCACCCTATTAAGCACAGATACGCAGTATTTT.

The V gene is TRBV2, the J gene TRBJ1-1; 8 bases line up with TRBD1. Germline V gene data show CDR1 as SNHLY and CDR2 as FYNNEI. V dropped 10 bases and J dropped 1; count of bases not matched to a gene: 5. The CDR3 extends over 13 amino acids. CDR3 coding DNA: TGTGCCACCACGGGACAGGAGAACACTGAAGCTTTCTTT. Translation gives CATTGQENTEAFF.

This clone was observed a handful of times. V usage is TRBV27 and J usage is TRBJ1-4; possible D gene TRBD1, 5 bases. V lost 5 bases, J lost 8 bases, and 18 bases lay in between. Germline V gene lookup returns CDR1 MNHEY and CDR2 SMNVEV (reference sequence). The CDR3 contains 15 residues. CDR3 nucleotides: TGTGCCAGCAGTAAGGAGGGGTTGGACAAGGAAAAACTGTTTTTT. As protein: CASSKEGLDKEKLFF.

The V call is TRBV30, the J call TRBJ1-1, with D tentatively TRBD1 (5 bases). V lost 6 bases to trimming and J lost 4 bases, with 12 bases between them. The germline V gene encodes CDR1 GTSNPN and CDR2 SVGIG (reference sequence). CDR3 size: 12 residues. For the CDR3, the DNA is TGTGCCTGTGGCAGGGCAGGCACTGAAGCTTTCTTT. Its protein is CACGRAGTEAFF.

DNA of the CDR3: TGCGCCAGCAGCTTCTACGGGACAGGGCGTAATTCACCCCTCCACTTT. Its translation is CASSFYGTGRNSPLHF. The rearrangement uses TRBV5-1 and TRBJ1-6; 9 bases fit TRBD1. The CDR3 covers 16 residues. Germline CDR1 reads SGHRS; CDR2 reads YFSETQ. With 2 bases clipped from V and 6 bases from J, the junction kept 6 bases outside the gene matches. Full variable domain (remainder filled in from reference TRBV5-1 and TRBJ1-6): KAGVTQTPRYLIKTRGQQVTLSCSPISGHRSVSWYQQTPGQGLQFLFEYFSETQRNKGNFPGRFSGRQFSNSRSEMNVSTLELGDSALYLCASSFYGTGRNSPLHFGNGTRLTVT.

Details on this clone: The junction does not match germline at one end; this may be a read error. This chain links TRBV7-9 with TRBJ2-3; D is ambiguous. The CDR3 is 11 residues long. The germline V gene has CDR1 SEHNR and CDR2 FQNEAQ (reference sequence). The CDR3 DNA follows: TGTGCCAGCACGAGCACGGATACGCAGTATTTT. Translated, it gives CASTSTDTQYF.

The rearrangement links TRBV19 to TRBJ1-2; the D gene is possibly TRBD1 (5 bases). CDR3 length: 15 amino acids. CDR1 is LNHDA, CDR2 SQIVND, per germline (reference sequence). Trimming took 7 bases from V and 7 from J, leaving 22 bases between them. For the CDR3, the DNA is TGTGCCAGTACTCCGAGGACATCTCTTTTGGGTGGCTACACCTTC. Amino acids: CASTPRTSLLGGYTF.

In DNA, the CDR3 is TGCGCCAGCAGCTCGGGCACAGGGACAGGGACAATGCGGTACTTC. Its protein product is CASSSGTGTGTMRYF. V is TRBV5-1 and J is TRBJ2-7, with 9 bases matching TRBD1. CDR3 length: 15 amino acids. Trimming took 3 bases from V and 12 from J; bases not matched to a gene: 16. In germline, CDR1 is SGHRS, CDR2 YFSETQ.

This chain links TRBV7-2 with TRBJ2-1; 8 bases line up with TRBD2. This CDR3 comprises 12 residues. Germline loops: CDR1 SGHTA, CDR2 FQGNSA. V shed 8 bases and J 7 bases; nucleotides not matched to a gene: 4. The CDR3 bases are TGTGCCAGCCGGGGGGGCCTTAATGAGCAGTTCTTC. Amino acid sequence: CASRGGLNEQFF.

This clone was observed a single time. The rearrangement links TRBV7-9 to TRBJ2-5; D may be TRBD1 (6 bases). This CDR3 comprises 12 residues. V was shortened by 3 bases and J by 5 bases, with 7 bases between the two germline ends. Germline CDR1 SEHNR, CDR2 FQNEAQ (reference sequence). The CDR3 loop is CASSLQGETQYF. CDR3 coding DNA: TGTGCCAGCAGCTTGCAGGGGGAGACCCAGTACTTC.

This chain connects TRBV2 to TRBJ1-2; unclear D gene. Germline CDR1 is SNHLY and CDR2 is FYNNEI. The CDR3 spans 13 residues. Trimming removed 2 bases from V and 4 bases from J, with 8 bases in between. The CDR3 loop reads CASSEKLIYGYTF. The CDR3 nucleotides read TGTGCCAGCAGTGAAAAGCTGATCTATGGCTACACCTTC.

Only a few counts were recorded for this clone. The rearrangement joins TRBV6-1 to TRBJ1-3; 7 bases match TRBD1. Germline trimming cut 7 bases from V and 0 bases from J; bases unmatched to any gene: 6. The CDR3 is made up of 15 amino acids. Germline loops: CDR1 MNHNS, CDR2 SASEGT. CDR3 protein: CASTGQESSGNTIYF. Written as DNA, the CDR3 is TGTGCCAGCACTGGACAGGAGAGCTCTGGAAACACCATATATTTT.

This chain connects TRBV15 to TRBJ2-3; D call uncertain. Per germline, CDR1 LNHNV and CDR2 YYDKDF (reference sequence). There are 11 residues in the CDR3. Trimming cost V 6 bases and J 5 bases, with 6 bases left between them. Here the CDR3 reads CATRVQDTQYF. The CDR3 DNA reads TGTGCCACCAGAGTACAAGATACGCAGTATTTT.

The chain combines TRBV15 with TRBJ2-1, with D possibly TRBD2 on 6 matching bases. The CDR3 is 17 residues long. Per the germline V gene, CDR1 is LNHNV and CDR2 is YYDKDF (reference sequence). V shed 3 bases and J shed 4 bases, with 19 bases lying between them. The CDR3 protein is CATSSVGGRGSYNEQFF. The CDR3 bases are TGTGCCACCAGCAGTGTAGGAGGGCGGGGATCTTACAATGAGCAGTTCTTC.

The V and J genes are TRBV10-3 and TRBJ2-7; 9 nucleotides match TRBD1. V lost 4 bases to trimming and J lost 2 bases; unmatched junction nucleotides: 9. Germline loops: CDR1 ENHRY, CDR2 SYGVKD. CDR3 length: 16 amino acids. CDR3 amino acids: CAISGRQGVTTYEQYF. In nucleotides, the CDR3 is TGTGCCATCAGTGGACGACAGGGGGTTACTACCTACGAGCAGTACTTC.

J is TRBJ1-5 and V is TRBV6-5; maybe TRBD1 (6 bases). CDR3 length: 13 residues. Trimming took 8 bases from V and 3 from J, leaving 11 bases between them. Germline V CDR1 and CDR2: MNHEY, SVGAGI. CDR3 in amino acids: CASSGQTNQPQHF. Written as DNA, the CDR3 is TGTGCCAGCTCTGGACAGACCAATCAGCCCCAGCATTTT.

The CDR3: CASSPSGGRPKNIQYF. CDR3 coding DNA: TGTGCCAGCAGTCCTTCGGGGGGCCGGCCCAAAAACATTCAGTACTTC. This chain uses TRBV7-9 with TRBJ2-4; tentative D call: TRBD2 (7 bases). This CDR3 has 16 amino acids. Trimming shortened V by 6 bases and J by 2 bases, and 17 bases separated the two germline ends. Germline V gene sequence: CDR1 SEHNR, CDR2 FQNEAQ (reference sequence).